This T cell receptor beta chain was identified in a study of blood T cells in healthy people across ages. Notes on this clonotype: As yet, its antigen is unknown.

A second PCR, run for about 7 to 12 cycles, used a sample-barcoded 5' primer plus a J-beta primer mix. TCRdb used MiXCR to reprocess the 5' RACE reads, holding one entry per CDR3 protein. The table records about 670,000 distinct CDR3 sequences, around 38% of them present only once. Germline V gene sequence: CDR1 SQVTM, CDR2 ANQGSEA. The CDR3 length is 13 residues. Overall study findings and caveats: There were more naive CD4+ cells and higher diversity in long-lived donors than in aged donors.

The V gene is TRBV29-1, the J gene TRBJ2-7; D possibly corresponds to TRBD1 (5 bases). TRBJ2-5 matches the DNA end more closely, so the J call is doubtful. The receptor comes from a man older than 75 in good health. Sequenced material: blood. The CDR3 sequence: CSVDGAVGETQYF. CDR3 bases: TGCAGCGTTGATGGGGCAGTGGGAGAGACCCAGTACTTC.